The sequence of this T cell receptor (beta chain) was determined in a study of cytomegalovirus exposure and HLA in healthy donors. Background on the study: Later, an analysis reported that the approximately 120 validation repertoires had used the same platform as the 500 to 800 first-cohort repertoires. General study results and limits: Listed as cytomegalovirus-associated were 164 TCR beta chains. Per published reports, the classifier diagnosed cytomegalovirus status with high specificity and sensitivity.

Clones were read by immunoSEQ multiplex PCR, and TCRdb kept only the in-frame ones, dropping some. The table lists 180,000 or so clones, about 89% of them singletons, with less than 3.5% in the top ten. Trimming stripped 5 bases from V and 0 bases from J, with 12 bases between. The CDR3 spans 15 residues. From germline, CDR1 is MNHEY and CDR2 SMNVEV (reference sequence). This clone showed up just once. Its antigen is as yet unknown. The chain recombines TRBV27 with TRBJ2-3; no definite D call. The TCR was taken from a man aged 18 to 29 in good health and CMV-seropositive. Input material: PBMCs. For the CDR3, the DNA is TGTGCCAGCAGTATGACTCGTGCTAGCACAGATACGCAGTATTTT. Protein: CASSMTRASTDTQYF.